The text below deals with one T cell receptor beta chain. This record belongs to a study of technical replicates of blood from a handful of donors. The germline V gene has CDR1 SGHNT and CDR2 YYREEE (reference sequence). The CDR3 loop spans 13 amino acids. Trimming left V 1 base short and J 2 bases short, with 6 bases between. Method: immunoSEQ multiplex PCR; TCRdb's copy keeps in-frame clones and lacks some. The sample contains some 71,000 clones, nearly 98% of which appear only once. Material for sequencing was T cells isolated from PBMCs. The receptor's source is a human donor in good health. This chain uses TRBV5-4 with TRBJ2-5; D gene unclear. The DNA for the CDR3 is TGTGCCAGCAGCTTGCAGTTACAAGAGACCCAGTACTTC. Its translation is CASSLQLQETQYF.